The sequence of this TCR beta chain was determined in a study of blood T cell repertoires in COVID-19. Study overall: Acute and convalescent COVID-19 specimens originated in the United States, Italy and Spain. Sample material is recorded as cDNA or gDNA derived from T cells, B-cell-depleted T cells, or PBMCs.

Source study methods: By means of reference gene primer amplification, nucleated cell counts were estimated. Sequenced by immunoSEQ multiplex PCR; TCRdb stores in-frame clones only, minus some. That table supplies the V and J calls and clone size; D and trimming were determined from the DNA. The repertoire holds roughly 120,000 clones, with more than 75% as singletons. The ends were cut back, 2 bases at V and 6 bases at J, with 13 bases in the middle. From germline, CDR1 is KGHSH and CDR2 LQKENI. CDR3 length equals 15 residues. This receptor was taken from a man aged 55 to 70 with acute or convalescent COVID-19. The V gene is TRBV18, the J gene TRBJ2-2; D is perhaps TRBD2 (6 bases). Sequencing used peripheral blood. Here the CDR3 DNA reads TGTGCCAGCTCACCAGATAGGCTAGCGCCCGGGGAGCTGTTTTTT. This gives the protein CASSPDRLAPGELFF.